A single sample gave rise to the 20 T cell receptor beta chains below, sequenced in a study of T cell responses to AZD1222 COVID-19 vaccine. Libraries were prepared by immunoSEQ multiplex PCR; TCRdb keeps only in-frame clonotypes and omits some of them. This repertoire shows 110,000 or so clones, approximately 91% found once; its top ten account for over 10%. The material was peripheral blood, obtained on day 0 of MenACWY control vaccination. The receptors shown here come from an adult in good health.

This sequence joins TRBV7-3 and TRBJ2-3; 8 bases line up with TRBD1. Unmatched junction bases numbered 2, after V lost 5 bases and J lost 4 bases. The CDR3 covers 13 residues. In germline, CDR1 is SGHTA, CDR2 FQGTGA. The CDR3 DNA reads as TGTGCCAGCAGCCAGGGGGCTTCAGATACGCAGTATTTT. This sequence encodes CASSQGASDTQYF. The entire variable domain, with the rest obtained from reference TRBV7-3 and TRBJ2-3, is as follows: GAGVSQTPSNKVTEKGKYVELRCDPISGHTALYWYRQSLGQGPEFLIYFQGTGAADDSGLPNDRFFAVRPEGSVSTLKIQRTERGDSAVYLCASSQGASDTQYFGPGTRLTVL.

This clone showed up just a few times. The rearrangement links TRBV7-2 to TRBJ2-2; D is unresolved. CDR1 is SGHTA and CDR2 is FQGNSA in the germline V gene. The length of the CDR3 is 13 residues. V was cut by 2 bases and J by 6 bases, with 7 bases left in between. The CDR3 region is CASSLWDPGELFF. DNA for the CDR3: TGTGCCAGCAGCTTATGGGATCCCGGGGAGCTGTTTTTT.

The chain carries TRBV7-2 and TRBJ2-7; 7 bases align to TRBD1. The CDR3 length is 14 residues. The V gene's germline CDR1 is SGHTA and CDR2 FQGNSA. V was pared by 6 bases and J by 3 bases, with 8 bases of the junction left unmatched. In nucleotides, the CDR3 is TGTGCCAGCAGTGAAGGGGGCGCCTACTACGAGCAGTACTTC. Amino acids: CASSEGGAYYEQYF.

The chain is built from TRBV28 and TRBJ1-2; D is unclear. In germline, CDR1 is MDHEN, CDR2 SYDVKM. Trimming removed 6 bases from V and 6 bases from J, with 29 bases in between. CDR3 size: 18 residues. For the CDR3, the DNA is TGTGCCAGCAGACCCACACCCGCTACGGGTTTAAAGATTCATGGCTACACCTTC. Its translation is CASRPTPATGLKIHGYTF.

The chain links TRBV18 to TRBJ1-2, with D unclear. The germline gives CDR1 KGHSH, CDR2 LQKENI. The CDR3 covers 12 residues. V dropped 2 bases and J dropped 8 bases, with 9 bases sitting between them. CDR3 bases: TGTGCCAGCTCACCAAGCGAGGGAGGCTACACCTTC. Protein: CASSPSEGGYTF.

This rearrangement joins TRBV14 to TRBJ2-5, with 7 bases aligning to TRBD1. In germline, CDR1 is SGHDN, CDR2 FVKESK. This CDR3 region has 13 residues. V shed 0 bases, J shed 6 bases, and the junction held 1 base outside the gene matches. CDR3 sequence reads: CASSQERGQTQYF. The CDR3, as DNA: TGTGCCAGCAGCCAAGAAAGGGGGCAGACCCAGTACTTC.

CDR3 sequence reads: CASSPGGGGELFF. CDR3 coding DNA: TGTGCCAGCAGTCCCGGGGGAGGCGGGGAGCTGTTTTTT. This chain joins TRBV27 and TRBJ2-2; tentative D call: TRBD2 (6 bases). V was pared by 5 bases and J by 7 bases, with 11 bases between. This CDR3 contains 13 residues. Per germline, CDR1 MNHEY and CDR2 SMNVEV (reference sequence).

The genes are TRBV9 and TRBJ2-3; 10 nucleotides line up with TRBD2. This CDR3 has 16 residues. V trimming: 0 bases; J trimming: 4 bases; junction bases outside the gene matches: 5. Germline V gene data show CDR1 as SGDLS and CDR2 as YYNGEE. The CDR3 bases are TGTGCCAGCAGCGTAGTAGCGGGGGGTGAAGCAGATACGCAGTATTTT. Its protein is CASSVVAGGEADTQYF.

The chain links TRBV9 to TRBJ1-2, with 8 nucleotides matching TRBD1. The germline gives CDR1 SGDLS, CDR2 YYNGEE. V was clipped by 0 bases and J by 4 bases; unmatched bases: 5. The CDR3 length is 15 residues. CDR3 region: CASSVAPQGVYGYTF. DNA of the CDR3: TGTGCCAGCAGCGTAGCCCCACAGGGGGTCTATGGCTACACCTTC.

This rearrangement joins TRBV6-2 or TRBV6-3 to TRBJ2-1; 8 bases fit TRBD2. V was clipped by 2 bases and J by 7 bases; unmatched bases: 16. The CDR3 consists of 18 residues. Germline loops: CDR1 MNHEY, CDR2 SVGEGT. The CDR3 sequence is CASSYPIKIRGGRNEQFF. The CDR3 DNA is TGTGCCAGCAGTTACCCAATCAAAATCCGGGGGGGCAGGAATGAGCAGTTCTTC.

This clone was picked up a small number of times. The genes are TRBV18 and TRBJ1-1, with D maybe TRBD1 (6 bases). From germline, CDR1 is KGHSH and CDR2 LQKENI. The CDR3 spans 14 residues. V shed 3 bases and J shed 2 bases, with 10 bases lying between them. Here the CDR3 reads CASSPEDSNTEAFF. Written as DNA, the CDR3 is TGTGCCAGCTCACCCGAGGACAGCAACACTGAAGCTTTCTTT.

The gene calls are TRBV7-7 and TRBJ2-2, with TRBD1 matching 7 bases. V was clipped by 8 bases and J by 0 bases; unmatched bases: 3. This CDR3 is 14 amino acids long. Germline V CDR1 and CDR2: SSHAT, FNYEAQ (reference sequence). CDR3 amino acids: CASRTGANTGELFF. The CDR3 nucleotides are TGTGCCAGCCGAACAGGGGCGAACACCGGGGAGCTGTTTTTT.

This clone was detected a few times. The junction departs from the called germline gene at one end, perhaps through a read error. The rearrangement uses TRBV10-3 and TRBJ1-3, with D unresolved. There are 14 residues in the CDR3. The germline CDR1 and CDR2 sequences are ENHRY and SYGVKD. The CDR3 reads CAISDPKSGNTIYF. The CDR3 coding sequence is TGTGCCATCAGTGACCCCAAATCTGGGAACACCATATATTTT.

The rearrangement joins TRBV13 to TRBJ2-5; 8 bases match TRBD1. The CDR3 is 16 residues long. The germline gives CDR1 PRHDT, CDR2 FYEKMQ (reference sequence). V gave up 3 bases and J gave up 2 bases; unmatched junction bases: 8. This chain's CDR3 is CASSFDRGAEQETQYF. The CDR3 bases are TGTGCCAGCAGCTTCGACAGGGGTGCCGAGCAAGAGACCCAGTACTTC.

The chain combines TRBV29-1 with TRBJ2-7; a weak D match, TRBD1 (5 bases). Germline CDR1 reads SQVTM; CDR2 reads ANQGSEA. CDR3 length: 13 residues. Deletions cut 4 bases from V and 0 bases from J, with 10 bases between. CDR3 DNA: TGCAGCGTTGTAAGGACAAGCTCCTACGAGCAGTACTTC. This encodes CSVVRTSSYEQYF.

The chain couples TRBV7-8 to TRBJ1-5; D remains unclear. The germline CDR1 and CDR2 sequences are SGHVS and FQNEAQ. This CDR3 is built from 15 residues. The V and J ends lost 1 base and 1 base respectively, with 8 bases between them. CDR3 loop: CASSLVEWSNQPQHF. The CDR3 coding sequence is TGTGCCAGCAGCTTAGTTGAGTGGAGCAATCAGCCCCAGCATTTT.

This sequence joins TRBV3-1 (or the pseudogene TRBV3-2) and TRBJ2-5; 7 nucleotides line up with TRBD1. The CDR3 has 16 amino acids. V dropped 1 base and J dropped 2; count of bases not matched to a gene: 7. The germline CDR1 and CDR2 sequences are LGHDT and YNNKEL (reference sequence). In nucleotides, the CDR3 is TGTGCCAGCAGCCAAGGGACAGGCACCCGTCAAGAGACCCAGTACTTC. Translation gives CASSQGTGTRQETQYF.

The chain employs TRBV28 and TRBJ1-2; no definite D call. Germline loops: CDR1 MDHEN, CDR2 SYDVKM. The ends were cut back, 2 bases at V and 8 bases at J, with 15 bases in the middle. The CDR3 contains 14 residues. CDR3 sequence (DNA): TGTGCCAGCAGTTTAGGGCAGTTGCCAGGAGGCTACACCTTC. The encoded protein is CASSLGQLPGGYTF.

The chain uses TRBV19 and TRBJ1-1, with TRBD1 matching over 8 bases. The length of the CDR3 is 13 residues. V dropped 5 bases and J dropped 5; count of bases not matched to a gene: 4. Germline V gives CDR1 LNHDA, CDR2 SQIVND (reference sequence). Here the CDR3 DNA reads TGTGCCAGTAGTGGACAGGGTGTAACTGAAGCTTTCTTT. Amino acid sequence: CASSGQGVTEAFF.

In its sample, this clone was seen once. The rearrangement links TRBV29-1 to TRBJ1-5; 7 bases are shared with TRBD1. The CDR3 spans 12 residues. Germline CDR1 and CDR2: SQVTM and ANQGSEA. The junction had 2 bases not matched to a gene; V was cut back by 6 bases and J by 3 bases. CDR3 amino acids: CSVGQPNQPQHF. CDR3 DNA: TGCAGCGTGGGACAGCCCAATCAGCCCCAGCATTTT.